Below, 24 T cell receptor beta chains from the same sample are listed, as sequenced in a study of vaccination effects on CD4 cells after COVID-19. Their target antigens are unknown. Libraries were prepared by immunoSEQ multiplex PCR; TCRdb keeps only in-frame clonotypes and omits some of them. The data contain about 45,000 clones, about 68% of them singletons. Sequencing followed a ViraFEST assay step that expanded antigen-specific CD4+ T cells with viral peptide pools. At the end of 10 days of culture, CD4+ T cells were isolated. Sometime from March through December 2020, the person acquired a SARS-CoV-2 infection that PCR confirmed. Here the sequenced sample was CD4+ T cells from PBMCs cultured with a peptide pool, taken before COVID-19 vaccination. The origin of the receptors is a human donor who had a prior SARS-CoV-2 infection.

The chain links TRBV11-1 to TRBJ1-1; D might be TRBD1 (6 bases). The CDR3 is made up of 14 amino acids. V was shortened by 3 bases and J by 1 base, with 9 bases between the two germline ends. CDR1 is SGHAT and CDR2 is FQDESV in the germline V gene (reference sequence). In nucleotides, the CDR3 is TGTGCCAGCAGCTTGACAGGACCGAACACTGAAGCTTTCTTT. Protein sequence: CASSLTGPNTEAFF.

This clone was counted once. V and J are TRBV5-1 and TRBJ2-7; 7 bases line up with TRBD1. V was pared by 1 base and J by 0 bases, with 4 bases of the junction left unmatched. CDR1 is SGHRS, CDR2 YFSETQ, per germline. This CDR3 region has 15 residues. Here the CDR3 reads CASSLTGDPSYEQYF. The CDR3 DNA follows: TGCGCCAGCAGCTTGACAGGGGACCCCTCCTACGAGCAGTACTTC.

The rearrangement joins TRBV4-2 to TRBJ2-5; TRBD2 matches 9 bases. Germline values: CDR1 LGHNA, CDR2 YNFKEQ. Losses at the gene ends were 7 bases for V and 5 bases for J; bases not matched to a gene: 14. CDR3 size: 16 residues. The CDR3 DNA follows: TGTGCCAGCACCAAAGAACCGGGACTAGCAAGCGAGACCCAGTACTTC. Translation: CASTKEPGLASETQYF.

This chain connects TRBV6-2 or TRBV6-3 to TRBJ2-7; 9 bases are a match to TRBD2. The CDR3 is made up of 14 amino acids. Germline CDR1 reads MNHEY; CDR2 reads SVGEGT. V lost 4 bases, J lost 4 bases, and 5 bases stayed unmatched. The CDR3 here is CASSSEREAYEQYF. In DNA form, the CDR3 reads TGTGCCAGCAGTTCCGAGCGGGAGGCGTACGAGCAGTACTTC.

This chain joins TRBV10-3 and TRBJ1-2, with D perhaps matching TRBD1 (6 bases). Trimming left V 6 bases short and J 0 bases short, with 11 bases between. Germline V gene lookup returns CDR1 ENHRY and CDR2 SYGVKD. The CDR3 is 14 residues long. CDR3 sequence reads: CAIRTGLSNYGYTF. CDR3 coding DNA: TGTGCCATCAGAACAGGGCTTTCTAACTATGGCTACACCTTC.

The count of this clone is one. The chain employs TRBV5-1 and TRBJ2-5; D gene ambiguous. Germline values: CDR1 SGHRS, CDR2 YFSETQ. V was clipped by 1 base and J by 1 base, with 11 bases between them. There are 15 residues in the CDR3. This CDR3 reads CASSLSGKSQETQYF. CDR3 DNA: TGCGCCAGCAGCTTGAGTGGCAAATCCCAAGAGACCCAGTACTTC.

This rearrangement joins TRBV19 to TRBJ2-4; 12 bases are shared with TRBD2. Trimming took 5 bases from V and 0 from J; bases not matched to a gene: 5. Germline CDR1 reads LNHDA; CDR2 reads SQIVND (reference sequence). The CDR3 has 17 residues. The CDR3 here is CASSLGLAGLAKNIQYF. As DNA, the CDR3 is TGTGCCAGTAGTCTCGGACTAGCGGGGCTAGCCAAAAACATTCAGTACTTC.

The rearrangement joins TRBV20-1 to TRBJ2-5; D call uncertain. V lost 5 bases, J lost 10 bases, and 14 bases lay in between. The CDR3 contains 11 residues. Germline V gives CDR1 DFQATT, CDR2 SNEGSKA (reference sequence). The CDR3 spells CSASAPFVQYF. In DNA form, the CDR3 reads TGCAGTGCTTCGGCCCCCTTTGTCCAGTACTTC.

This chain connects TRBV7-3 to TRBJ2-5; 7 bases align to TRBD2. CDR1 is SGHTA, CDR2 FQGTGA, per germline. The ends lost 0 bases at V and 4 bases at J; junction bases unmatched: 5. CDR3 length: 15 residues. In nucleotides, the CDR3 is TGTGCCAGCAGCTTAACGGCGGGGGTGGGAGAGACCCAGTACTTC. Its translation: CASSLTAGVGETQYF.

This chain links TRBV6-5 with TRBJ1-3; 7 nucleotides align to TRBD1. Germline V gene sequence: CDR1 MNHEY, CDR2 SVGAGI. The CDR3 length is 15 residues. V was pared by 6 bases and J by 8 bases, with 13 bases of the junction left unmatched. CDR3 in DNA: TGTGCCAGCAGAGACAACAGGGGCAAAGGAGACACCATATATTTT. Its translation is CASRDNRGKGDTIYF.

This clone was recorded only once. V and J are TRBV5-6 and TRBJ2-3; D is possibly TRBD2 (6 bases). Germline V gene data show CDR1 as SGHDT and CDR2 as YYEEEE. The ends were cut back, 0 bases at V and 2 bases at J, with 19 bases in the middle. CDR3 size: 18 residues. CDR3 nucleotide sequence: TGTGCCAGCAGCTTGGATTTGGGTTTGGCGGGGACCACAGATACGCAGTATTTT. Translated: CASSLDLGLAGTTDTQYF. Full variable domain (remainder filled in from reference TRBV5-6 and TRBJ2-3): DAGVTQSPTHLIKTRGQQVTLRCSPKSGHDTVSWYQQALGQGPQFIFQYYEEEERQRGNFPDRFSGHQFPNYSSELNVNALLLGDSALYLCASSLDLGLAGTTDTQYFGPGTRLTVL.

V and J are TRBV4-1 and TRBJ1-2, with TRBD1 matching over 11 bases. The V gene end was trimmed by 3 bases and the J gene end by 4 bases; junction bases not matched to a gene: 7. Per germline, CDR1 MGHRA and CDR2 YSYEKL. This CDR3 region has 16 residues. This CDR3 reads CASSQSGTGGFYGYTF. CDR3 nucleotide sequence: TGCGCCAGCAGCCAGTCCGGGACAGGGGGTTTCTATGGCTACACCTTC.

This chain links TRBV5-1 with TRBJ2-3; D is unclear. Trimming removed 4 bases from V and 4 bases from J, with 10 bases in between. CDR1 and CDR2 from the germline V gene are SGHRS and YFSETQ. This CDR3 has 13 residues. CDR3 sequence reads: CASSLGQADTQYF. The CDR3 region has the DNA TGCGCCAGCAGCCTGGGTCAGGCAGATACGCAGTATTTT.

J is TRBJ2-5 and V is TRBV4-3; TRBD2 might be the D (6 bases). The CDR3 is 15 residues long. Trimming stripped 2 bases from V and 4 bases from J, with 14 bases between. Per the germline V gene, CDR1 is LGHNA and CDR2 is YSLEER. CDR3 amino acids: CASSQNGRRGETQYF. The CDR3 region has the DNA TGCGCCAGCAGCCAAAATGGCCGGAGGGGAGAGACCCAGTACTTC.

The chain employs TRBV7-2 and TRBJ2-1; 8 bases map to TRBD1. The J segment lost 2 bases and the V segment lost 4 bases, leaving 4 bases of the junction unmatched. Germline V lookup: CDR1 SGHTA, CDR2 FQGNSA. This CDR3 region has 15 residues. CDR3 in DNA: TGTGCCAGCAGCTCCGACAGGGGTACCTACAATGAGCAGTTCTTC. Its translation is CASSSDRGTYNEQFF.

V usage is TRBV2 and J usage is TRBJ1-1; 10 nucleotides match TRBD1. Germline CDR1 reads SNHLY; CDR2 reads FYNNEI. The CDR3 runs to 14 residues. V dropped 5 bases and J dropped 8; count of bases not matched to a gene: 8. This chain's CDR3 is CASSSDRGRLEAFF. In nucleotides, the CDR3 is TGTGCCAGCAGTTCGGACAGGGGGAGGTTGGAAGCTTTCTTT.

The count of this clone is one. This chain links TRBV12-3 or TRBV12-4 with TRBJ1-1; 8 bases agree with TRBD1. The CDR3 extends over 13 amino acids. The junction had 8 bases not matched to a gene; V was cut back by 8 bases and J by 6 bases. CDR3 in DNA: TGTGCCAGCGGACAGGGTACGGTGGCTGAAGCTTTCTTT. It encodes CASGQGTVAEAFF.

The genes are TRBV5-6 and TRBJ2-3; TRBD2 aligns across 8 bases. The V gene end was trimmed by 4 bases and the J gene end by 4 bases; junction bases not matched to a gene: 8. CDR1 is SGHDT and CDR2 is YYEEEE in the germline V gene. The CDR3 contains 15 residues. CDR3 DNA: TGTGCCAGCAGCCCTGTAGCGGGACGGTCAGATACGCAGTATTTT. It encodes CASSPVAGRSDTQYF.

J is TRBJ1-4 and V is TRBV30, with 7 bases aligning to TRBD1. CDR1 GTSNPN and CDR2 SVGIG come from the germline V gene (reference sequence). V dropped 0 bases and J dropped 5; count of bases not matched to a gene: 3. This CDR3 region has 14 residues. Here the CDR3 DNA reads TGTGCCTGGAGTGTCGGGACAGAGAATGAAAAACTGTTTTTT. Translated: CAWSVGTENEKLFF. The full variable domain, rest sourced from reference TRBV30 and TRBJ1-4, is SQTIHQWPATLVQPVGSPLSLECTVEGTSNPNLYWYRQAAGRGLQLLFYSVGIGQISSEVPQNLSASRPQDRQFILSSKKLLLSDSGFYLCAWSVGTENEKLFFGSGTQLSVL.

The V and J genes are TRBV6-1 and TRBJ2-3, with D perhaps matching TRBD1 (6 bases). The CDR3 is made up of 16 amino acids. Germline CDR1 reads MNHNS; CDR2 reads SASEGT. V dropped 3 bases and J dropped 2 bases, with 15 bases sitting between them. The CDR3 DNA follows: TGTGCCAGCAGTGAGCTAGGGGGATCCTCCACAGATACGCAGTATTTT. It translates to CASSELGGSSTDTQYF.

In this sample, this clone turned up once. The chain is built from TRBV7-9 and TRBJ2-7; D is perhaps TRBD1 or TRBD2 (7 bases each). V was pared by 5 bases and J by 2 bases, with 19 bases between. Per the germline V gene, CDR1 is SEHNR and CDR2 is FQNEAQ (reference sequence). The CDR3 sequence is 16 residues long. Here the CDR3 DNA reads TGTGCCAGCAGCCTACCTGGGGGGGACAGACCCTACGAGCAGTACTTC. As protein: CASSLPGGDRPYEQYF.

The CDR3 reads CASSEDPYNSPLHF. Written as DNA, the CDR3 is TGTGCCAGCAGCGAGGACCCTTATAATTCACCCCTCCACTTT. This sequence joins TRBV9 and TRBJ1-6; no clear D. The germline gives CDR1 SGDLS, CDR2 YYNGEE. There are 14 residues in the CDR3. The germline V and J ends were trimmed by 3 bases and 4 bases, with 8 bases remaining between them.

This CDR3 is CATSRAGGGQPQHF. The CDR3 coding sequence is TGTGCCACCAGCAGAGCGGGGGGCGGTCAGCCCCAGCATTTT. The V gene is TRBV15, the J gene TRBJ1-5, with D possibly being TRBD1 (6 bases). Trimming took 1 base from V and 6 from J, leaving 10 bases between them. The V gene's germline CDR1 is LNHNV and CDR2 YYDKDF (reference sequence). The CDR3 has 14 residues.

The gene calls are TRBV5-4 and TRBJ2-2; 8 bases are a match to TRBD1. The germline V gene encodes CDR1 SGHNT and CDR2 YYREEE (reference sequence). J lost 6 bases, V lost 2 bases, and 3 bases had no gene match. The CDR3 totals 14 residues. The CDR3 DNA is TGTGCCAGCAGCTTAACAGGGGGTCCCGGGGAGCTGTTTTTT. Encoded protein: CASSLTGGPGELFF.